This TCR beta chain was sequenced during a study of blood T cells in healthy people across ages. Broader study findings: The fall in TCR beta diversity per million T cells was roughly linear with age.

As for this clonotype: As yet, its antigen is unknown.

Per germline, CDR1 ENHRY and CDR2 SYGVKD. The V end lost 0 bases, the J end lost 4 bases, and 13 bases lay between the germline ends. The CDR3 extends over 15 amino acids. A second PCR of about 6 to 11 cycles used a sample-barcoded 5' primer and a J-beta primer mix. TCRdb fed the 5' RACE reads into MiXCR, producing one record per CDR3 protein. The table has some 1.1 million distinct CDR3 sequences, about two fifths seen once. The rearrangement links TRBV10-3 to TRBJ2-7; D assignment may be TRBD1 or TRBD2 (5 bases each). The clonotype was recovered from a young man in good health. The sample taken for sequencing was blood. CDR3 loop: CAISESGVPIYEQYF. In nucleotides, the CDR3 is TGTGCCATCAGTGAGTCGGGGGTACCGATTTACGAGCAGTACTTC.